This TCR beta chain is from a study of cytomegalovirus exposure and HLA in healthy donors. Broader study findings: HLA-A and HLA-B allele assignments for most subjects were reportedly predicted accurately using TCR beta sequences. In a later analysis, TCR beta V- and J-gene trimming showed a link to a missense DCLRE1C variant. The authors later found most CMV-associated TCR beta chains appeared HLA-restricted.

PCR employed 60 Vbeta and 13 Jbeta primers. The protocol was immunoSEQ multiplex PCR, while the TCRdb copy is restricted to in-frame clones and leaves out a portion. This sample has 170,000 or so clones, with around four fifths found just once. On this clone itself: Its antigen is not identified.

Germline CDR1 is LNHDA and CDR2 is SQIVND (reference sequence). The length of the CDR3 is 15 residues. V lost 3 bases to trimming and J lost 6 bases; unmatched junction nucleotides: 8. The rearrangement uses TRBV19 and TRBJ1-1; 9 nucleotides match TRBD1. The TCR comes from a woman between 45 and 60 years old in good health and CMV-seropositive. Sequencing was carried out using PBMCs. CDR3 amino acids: CASSMGGTGGAEAFF. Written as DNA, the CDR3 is TGTGCCAGTAGTATGGGGGGCACAGGGGGCGCTGAAGCTTTCTTT.